Listed here is a single T cell receptor beta chain. What it recognizes is unknown. V lost 0 bases and J lost 8, with 16 bases in between. The CDR3 has 15 amino acids. Per germline, CDR1 KGHSH and CDR2 LQKENI. The table came from immunoSEQ multiplex PCR; TCRdb's copy has only in-frame clones and leaves some out. The sample consists of 600,000 to 750,000 clones, roughly 72% of them appearing once. Only Caucasian adults living in Nashville, Tennessee made up the donor group. This entry is derived from a study of shared clonotypes between healthy human individuals. Whole-study results and caveats: In a few donors, around 5% of naive CD4 clonotypes appeared in common. Relative to memory subsets, naive subsets generally showed larger estimated richness.

This TCR came from a woman in her thirties in good health. The V gene is TRBV18, the J gene TRBJ1-2; D gene unclear. Sequencing input: memory CD4+ T cells sorted from blood. Stated subset: CD45RA-negative fraction. The CDR3 spells CASSPPTSFSGGYTF. CDR3 in DNA: TGTGCCAGCTCACCACCAACCTCCTTCTCGGGAGGCTACACCTTC.